This T cell receptor beta chain originates from a study of blood T cell repertoires in COVID-19. Study information: The United States, Italy and Spain were the sources of the acute and convalescent COVID-19 samples. The analysed material was cDNA or gDNA that came from T cells, B-cell-depleted T cells, or PBMCs.

Authors' methods: Nucleated cell counts were estimated from reference gene primer amplification. Produced via immunoSEQ multiplex PCR; TCRdb's table is partial and in-frame only. V and J calls and clone size come straight from that table; D and trimming were deduced from the DNA. The sample has some 66,000 clones, approximately 80% seen once; the top ten hold approximately 6.6%. J lost 4 bases, V lost 2 bases, and 2 bases had no gene match. Germline CDR1 is SGHDT and CDR2 is YYEEEE. The CDR3 loop spans 14 amino acids. This sequence was found in a man between 60 and 75 years old with acute or convalescent COVID-19. The material sequenced was peripheral blood. V is TRBV5-6 and J is TRBJ1-3, with TRBD1 matching 8 bases. CDR3 DNA sequence: TGTGCCAGCAGCTTTGGACAGGGCGGAAACACCATATATTTT. This gives the protein CASSFGQGGNTIYF.